The rows below give T cell receptor beta chains drawn from one sample of a study of T cell responses to AZD1222 COVID-19 vaccine. Sequenced by immunoSEQ multiplex PCR; TCRdb stores in-frame clones only, minus some. The table includes some 130,000 clones, roughly 88% detected once. The starting material was peripheral blood, obtained on day 0 of AZD1222 vaccination. The source is an adult in good health. Each CDR3 is given with its conserved first and last residue. The D gene is left open where the match is weak. Not every row has a clone size; where given, it reads once, few, many or a size class.

v_gene	d_gene	j_gene	abundance	CDR3nt	CDR3aa
TRBV6-2/TRBV6-3	.	TRBJ1-1	few	TGTGCCAGCAGTTACTGGGGGAACACTGAAGCTTTCTTT	CASSYWGNTEAFF
TRBV29-1	TRBD2	TRBJ2-5	.	TGCAGCGTTGAAAGGTCTAGCGGGAGGACGGGAGAGACCCAGTACTTC	CSVERSSGRTGETQYF
TRBV29-1	.	TRBJ1-5	once	TGCAGCGTTGTTGTCGGGATCGGCAATCAGCCCCAGCATTTT	CSVVVGIGNQPQHF
TRBV4-1	.	TRBJ2-1	.	TGCGCCAGCAGCCTACCGGGACCGGGGTCGGGTGAGCAGTTCTTC	CASSLPGPGSGEQFF
TRBV15	.	TRBJ2-7	.	TGTGCCACCAGTCAAGATCTCGTGAGCACCTACGAGCAGTACTTC	CATSQDLVSTYEQYF
TRBV5-1	.	TRBJ1-3	once	TGCGCCAGCAGCTTGTTCACGGCTTCTGGAAACACCATATATTTT	CASSLFTASGNTIYF
TRBV7-9	.	TRBJ2-5	once	TGTGCCGGTCTATCGGACGGGCAGGTCCCAGAGACCCAGTACTTC	CAGLSDGQVPETQYF
TRBV6-6	.	TRBJ1-2	.	TGTGCCAGCAGCCCGGATGGGAACTATGGCTACACCTTC	CASSPDGNYGYTF
TRBV11-3	TRBD2	TRBJ2-3	.	TGTGCCAGCAGCCCCGGGGGGGCCACCACAGATACGCAGTATTTT	CASSPGGATTDTQYF
TRBV11-2	TRBD2	TRBJ2-1	.	TGTGCCAGCAGCCAAGGCGGGAGGGACTACAATGAGCAGTTCTTC	CASSQGGRDYNEQFF
TRBV5-4	.	TRBJ1-1	.	TGTGCCAGCAGCTTGGGACAGCGTATGAACACTGAAGCTTTCTTT	CASSLGQRMNTEAFF
TRBV7-9	.	TRBJ2-3	.	TGTGCCAGCTTATGGGAAAGGGCGCGAACAGATACGCAGTATTTT	CASLWERARTDTQYF
TRBV7-2	.	TRBJ2-3	.	TGTGCCAGCAGCTCCCTCTCCGGGACGGCCACAGATACGCAGTATTTT	CASSSLSGTATDTQYF
TRBV29-1	.	TRBJ2-7	.	TGCAGCGAGAGAGGGGTCGGGCCCTCCTACGAGCAGTACTTC	CSERGVGPSYEQYF
TRBV14	TRBD1	TRBJ1-1	once	TGTGCCAGCAGCCAAGGACAGGGCGGGTGGACTGAAGCTTTCTTT	CASSQGQGGWTEAFF
TRBV10-3	TRBD1	TRBJ2-7	.	TGTGCCATCAGTGGGGGGACAGGGAGGACCTACGAGCAGTACTTC	CAISGGTGRTYEQYF
TRBV24-1	.	TRBJ1-1	.	TGTGCCACCAGTGATGGGTTGTTGAACACTGAAGCTTTCTTT	CATSDGLLNTEAFF
TRBV6-1	TRBD1	TRBJ2-1	.	TGTGCCAGCAGTGTATACGACAGGGTAGATTACAATGAGCAGTTCTTC	CASSVYDRVDYNEQFF
TRBV7-9	TRBD1	TRBJ1-5	once	TGTGCCAGCAGCCCACCGACAGGGCTTAATCAGCCCCAGCATTTT	CASSPPTGLNQPQHF
TRBV28	.	TRBJ1-4	.	TGTGCCAGCAGTGGATGGGATGCAACTAATGAAAAACTGTTTTTT	CASSGWDATNEKLFF
TRBV3-1/TRBV3-2	.	TRBJ2-6	.	TGTGCCAGCAGCCAAGATCTCAGCGGACTGTCGGACGGGGCCAACGTCCTGACTTTC	CASSQDLSGLSDGANVLTF
TRBV11-2	TRBD2	TRBJ2-1	few	TGTGCCAGCAGCTTAGTCGTGCCTGGGGCTACAGCGGGGAATGAGCAGTTCTTC	CASSLVVPGATAGNEQFF
TRBV19	.	TRBJ1-2	.	TGTGCCAGTACCCCCCCCGGAGCACTAACTAACTATGGCTACACCTTC	CASTPPGALTNYGYTF
TRBV3-1/TRBV3-2	TRBD1	TRBJ2-7	.	TGTGCCAGCAGACATACAGGGGGTAAAGGCAACGAGCAGTACTTC	CASRHTGGKGNEQYF
TRBV3-1/TRBV3-2	.	TRBJ2-7	few	TGTGCCAGCAGCCAGCAACAGGCAATCTCCTACGAGCAGTACTTC	CASSQQQAISYEQYF
TRBV10-1	.	TRBJ2-7	few	TGCGCCAGCAGTGAGCAGCGGAACTCCTACGAGCAGTACTTC	CASSEQRNSYEQYF
TRBV10-2	TRBD2	TRBJ2-1	.	TGCGCCAGCAGTGAGGCAGGGACTAGCGGGCTATACAATGAGCAGTTCTTC	CASSEAGTSGLYNEQFF
TRBV28	TRBD1	TRBJ1-5	.	TGTGCCAGCAGAACGCCGACAGGGGTGGGTCAGCCCCAGCATTTT	CASRTPTGVGQPQHF
TRBV20-1	TRBD1	TRBJ2-5	.	TGCAGTGCTAGTCCGGGACAGGGCTCGGAGACCCAGTACTTC	CSASPGQGSETQYF
TRBV10-1	.	TRBJ1-2	.	TGCGCCAGCAGTGGTCACACAGGGCTTGGCTACACCTTC	CASSGHTGLGYTF
TRBV10-1	.	TRBJ1-5	.	TGCGCCAGCAGTGACCCAGGGCCGGAACTGTATAGCAATCAGCCCCAGCATTTT	CASSDPGPELYSNQPQHF
TRBV19	.	TRBJ1-5	.	TGTGCCAGTGTCAGGGGCGACCATAGCAATCAGCCCCAGCATTTT	CASVRGDHSNQPQHF
TRBV6-1	TRBD2	TRBJ2-7	.	TGTGCCAGCAGTGGAACTAGCGGGAGGTTCTACGAGCAGTACTTC	CASSGTSGRFYEQYF
TRBV10-3	.	TRBJ1-2	.	TGTGCCATCAGTGAGTCGGTCACAGGAGAGAACTATGGCTACACCTTC	CAISESVTGENYGYTF
TRBV3-1/TRBV3-2	TRBD2	TRBJ2-1	.	TGTGCCAGCAGCCGCCCGACTAGCGGGGGGGACAATGAGCAGTTCTTC	CASSRPTSGGDNEQFF
TRBV5-1	TRBD1	TRBJ1-1	.	TGCGCCAGCAGCTTGGCCGGGGACAGGGAGGCTTTCTTT	CASSLAGDREAFF
TRBV6-5	TRBD1	TRBJ1-4	.	TGTGCCAGCCAGACAGGGGGAGGTGAAAAACTGTTTTTT	CASQTGGGEKLFF
TRBV2	TRBD1	TRBJ2-7	few	TGTGCCAGCAAGACAGGGGACAACGAGCAGTACTTC	CASKTGDNEQYF
TRBV7-6	.	TRBJ2-1	.	TGTGCCAGCAGCTTAAATGGGTTTGGTTACAATGAGCAGTTCTTC	CASSLNGFGYNEQFF
TRBV29-1	.	TRBJ1-1	.	TGCAGCGTTGTCGGGGCGACGGTCACCGAAGCTTTCTTT	CSVVGATVTEAFF
TRBV7-7	.	TRBJ2-5	.	TGTGCTAGCAATAAGGGGGGGATCGGGGAGACCCAGTACTTC	CASNKGGIGETQYF
TRBV5-8	.	TRBJ1-1	.	TGTGCCAGCAGCTCCCCCGGGGGCCGGACTGAAGCTTTCTTT	CASSSPGGRTEAFF
TRBV6-2/TRBV6-3	.	TRBJ1-1	.	TGTGCCAGCAGTTACGGCGGGGAAGGGTACACTGAAGCTTTCTTT	CASSYGGEGYTEAFF
TRBV6-5	TRBD1	TRBJ1-3	.	TGTGCCAGCAGTTACTCGGGCAGGGGGATCGGAAACACCATATATTTT	CASSYSGRGIGNTIYF
TRBV6-6	TRBD2	TRBJ2-3	.	TGTGCCAGCAGATTTAGCGGGAGGAGGGGTGATACGCAGTATTTT	CASRFSGRRGDTQYF
TRBV6-2/TRBV6-3	.	TRBJ2-7	.	TGTGCCAGCAGCCCCTTCGGGGCAGGATCCTCCTACGAGCAGTACTTC	CASSPFGAGSSYEQYF
TRBV27	.	TRBJ2-7	.	TGTGCCAGCAGTCAAGATAGGACTCACCGTGGGCAGTACTTC	CASSQDRTHRGQYF
TRBV7-9	TRBD1	TRBJ1-5	.	TGTGCCAGCAGCCCAACAGGGGATCAGCCCCAGCATTTT	CASSPTGDQPQHF
TRBV27	.	TRBJ1-1	.	TGTGCCAGCAAGGCGGGGACCGCGAACACTGAAGCTTTCTTT	CASKAGTANTEAFF
TRBV7-9	.	TRBJ1-1	.	TGTGCCAGCAGCCAGTTACAGGGACGAGACACTGAAGCTTTCTTT	CASSQLQGRDTEAFF
TRBV5-1	.	TRBJ2-1	.	TGCGCCAGCCGGGGATCCGTTGACCACAATGAGCAGTTCTTC	CASRGSVDHNEQFF